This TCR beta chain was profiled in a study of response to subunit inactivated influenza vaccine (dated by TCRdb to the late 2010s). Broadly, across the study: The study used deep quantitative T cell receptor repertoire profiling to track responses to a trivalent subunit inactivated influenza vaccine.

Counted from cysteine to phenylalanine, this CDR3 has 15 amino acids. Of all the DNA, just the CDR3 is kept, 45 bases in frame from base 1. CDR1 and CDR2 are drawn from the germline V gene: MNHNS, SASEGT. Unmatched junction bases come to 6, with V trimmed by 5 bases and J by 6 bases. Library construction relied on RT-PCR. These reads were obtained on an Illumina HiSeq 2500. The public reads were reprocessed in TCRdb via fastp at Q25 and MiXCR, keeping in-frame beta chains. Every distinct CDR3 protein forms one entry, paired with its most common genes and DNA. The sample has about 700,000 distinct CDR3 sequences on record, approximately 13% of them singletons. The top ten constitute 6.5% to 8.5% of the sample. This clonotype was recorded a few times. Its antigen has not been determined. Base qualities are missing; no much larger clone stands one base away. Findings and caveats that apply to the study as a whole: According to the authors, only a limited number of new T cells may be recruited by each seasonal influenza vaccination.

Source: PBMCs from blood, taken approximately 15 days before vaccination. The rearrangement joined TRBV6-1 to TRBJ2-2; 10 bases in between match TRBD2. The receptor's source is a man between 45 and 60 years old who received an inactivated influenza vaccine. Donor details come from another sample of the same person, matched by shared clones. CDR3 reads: CASSSLAGDAGELFF. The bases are TGTGCCAGCAGTAGCCTAGCGGGAGATGCCGGGGAGCTGTTTTTT.